This record looks at one T cell receptor beta chain sequence and its context. Generated by immunoSEQ multiplex PCR, the TCRdb table keeps only in-frame clones and is missing some. Of around 2,000,000 clones in the sample, 85% to 95% were seen once. These data belong to a study of shared clonotypes between healthy human individuals. Naive CD8 cells comprised CD45RO-negative, CCR7-positively selected cells, excluding terminally differentiated effector memory CD45RA+ cells. Within Nashville, Tennessee resided all donors, each a Caucasian adult. The receptor was isolated from a man between 18 and 29 years old in good health. Some clones in this sample may be carry-over from other donors' samples. Sequenced material: naive CD8+ T cells from PBMCs.

CDR3 nucleotides: TGTGCCAGCAGCTGGGGGGGTGACGGATACTACGAGCAGTACTTC. It encodes CASSWGGDGYYEQYF. This chain connects TRBV11-2 to TRBJ2-7; 7 positions match TRBD2. After removal of 4 bases from V and 3 bases from J, the junction contained 9 bases not matched to a gene. This CDR3 spans 15 amino acids. The germline gives CDR1 SGHAT, CDR2 FQNNGV. The entire variable domain, with the rest obtained from reference TRBV11-2 and TRBJ2-7, is as follows: EAGVAQSPRYKIIEKRQSVAFWCNPISGHATLYWYQQILGQGPKLLIQFQNNGVVDDSQLPKDRFSAERLKGVDSTLKIQPAKLEDSAVYLCASSWGGDGYYEQYFGPGTRLTVT.